This T cell receptor (beta chain) was recorded in a study of blood T cell repertoires in COVID-19. Looking at the study overall: Acute and convalescent COVID-19 specimens originated in the United States, Italy and Spain. Sample material is recorded as cDNA or gDNA derived from T cells, B-cell-depleted T cells, or PBMCs.

From germline, CDR1 is MDHEN and CDR2 SYDVKM. This CDR3 is built from 13 residues. Trimming left V 7 bases short and J 5 bases short, with 14 bases between. Original handling: By means of reference gene primer amplification, nucleated cell counts were estimated. Produced via immunoSEQ multiplex PCR; TCRdb's table is partial and in-frame only. The V and J calls and clone size come from that table; D and trimming were worked out from the DNA. In the table there are about 100,000 clones, around nine tenths of which are singletons. The gene calls are TRBV28 and TRBJ2-5; a weak D match, TRBD1 (7 bases). Sequenced sample: peripheral blood. The clonotype comes from a human donor in a cohort sampled during active COVID-19. The CDR3 region has the DNA TGTGCCAGCATGGAGGGGGCAGAGGAGACCCAGTACTTC. It encodes CASMEGAEETQYF.